One sample yielded the 30 T cell receptor beta chains listed below, sequenced in a study of read filtering for tumor transcriptome and immune sequencing. The library was built from roughly 400 ng RNA with molecular barcoded adaptors for alpha/delta and beta/gamma chains. From the reads, TCRdb called clonotypes with MiXCR, one entry per CDR3 protein. The sample consists of 100,000 to 150,000 distinct CDR3 sequences, approximately 13% of them appearing once. The sequenced material came from a population of CD138-negative cells sorted from bone marrow. The origin of the receptors is a donor aged 40 or over with multiple myeloma.

In the case of this clonotype: Being one base from a much bigger clone, this may be a read error. The chain carries TRBV4-3 and TRBJ2-1, with 10 nucleotides matching TRBD2. The CDR3 extends over 19 amino acids. The V gene's germline CDR1 is LGHNA and CDR2 YSLEER. The CDR3 region has the DNA TGCGCCAGCAGCTCAAGGTTAGCGGGAGGTCGGAGCCCCTACAATGGGCAGTTCTTC. It is translated as CASSSRLAGGRSPYNGQFF.

This clonotype was seen repeatedly, ten times or more. The V gene is TRBV11-2, the J gene TRBJ2-7; D is unclear. The V end lost 3 bases, the J end lost 0 bases, and 12 bases lay between the germline ends. In germline, CDR1 is SGHAT, CDR2 FQNNGV. The CDR3 has 15 amino acids. The CDR3 sequence is CASSFNTGASYEQYF. The DNA of the CDR3 is TGTGCCAGCAGCTTCAACACTGGCGCCTCCTACGAGCAGTACTTC.

With regard to this clonotype: Possible read error: a much larger clone is one base away. The rearrangement joins TRBV29-1 to TRBJ2-5; TRBD2 agrees at 13 bases. Trimming at V came to 7 bases and at J to 5 bases, leaving 4 bases not matched to a gene. The CDR3 has 13 amino acids. CDR1 and CDR2 from the germline V gene are SQVTM and ANQGSEA. CDR3 region: CSEGTSGVETQYF. Here the CDR3 DNA reads TGCAGCGAGGGGACTAGCGGGGTGGAGACCCAGTACTTC. Drawing the rest from reference TRBV29-1 and TRBJ2-5, the complete variable domain is SAVISQKPSRDICQRGTSLTIQCQVDSQVTMMFWYRQQPGQSLTLIATANQGSEATYESGFVIDKFPISRPNLTFSTLTVSNMSPEDSSIYLCSEGTSGVETQYFGPGTRLLVL.

This clonotype was detected many times. The chain uses TRBV6-2 or TRBV6-3 and TRBJ2-7, with 12 nucleotides matching TRBD1. Unmatched junction bases numbered 7, after V lost 2 bases and J lost 5 bases. The CDR3 runs to 16 residues. Germline CDR1 MNHEY, CDR2 SVGEGT. DNA of the CDR3: TGTGCCAGCAGTTACAAGACCGGGACAGGGGGCGACGAGCAGTACTTC. It specifies CASSYKTGTGGDEQYF.

The CDR3 DNA reads as TGTGCCAGCAGTCCCCCTTACTCTGGGAGGGCTGGCACAGATACGCAGTATTTT. This encodes CASSPPYSGRAGTDTQYF. V gene TRBV12-3 or TRBV12-4 combines with J gene TRBJ2-3; 7 nucleotides line up with TRBD2. Trimming took 5 bases from V and 1 from J; bases not matched to a gene: 15. The CDR3 has 18 amino acids.

This clonotype was recorded at least ten times. The chain employs TRBV12-5 and TRBJ2-3; the D is unclear. CDR3 length: 12 amino acids. Between the trimmed V and J ends, which lost 2 bases and 4 bases, there was a span of 4 bases. The V gene's germline CDR1 is LGHNT and CDR2 FRNRAP. CDR3 DNA sequence: TGTGCTAGTGGTTTGTGGGCAGATACGCAGTATTTT. Protein sequence: CASGLWADTQYF.

This clonotype showed up many times. The V gene is TRBV29-1, the J gene TRBJ2-1; D possibly uses TRBD1 or TRBD2 (5 bases each). The CDR3 has 14 residues. Trimming pared 7 bases from V and 8 bases from J, leaving 21 bases between. From germline, CDR1 is SQVTM and CDR2 ANQGSEA. CDR3 sequence (DNA): TGCAGCGGACGAACTTGGGGGTCGCACTATGAGCAGTTCTTC. Translating it yields CSGRTWGSHYEQFF.

The gene calls are TRBV9 and TRBJ2-1; 8 nucleotides agree with TRBD1. V dropped 2 bases and J dropped 2; count of bases not matched to a gene: 0. Germline V lookup: CDR1 SGDLS, CDR2 YYNGEE. The CDR3 extends over 14 amino acids. The CDR3 loop reads CASSVDRAYNEQFF. CDR3 nucleotide sequence: TGTGCCAGCAGCGTGGACAGGGCCTACAATGAGCAGTTCTTC.

With respect to this clonotype: A clone one base away is much larger, so this may be a read error. The CDR3 does not end in the conserved phenylalanine or tryptophan, so this is likely a read error. The chain links TRBV4-3 to TRBJ1-1; 8 nucleotides align to TRBD1. CDR1 and CDR2 from the germline V gene are LGHNA and YSLEER. V was clipped by 1 base and J by 2 bases; unmatched bases: 3. The CDR3 loop spans 15 amino acids. The CDR3, as DNA: TGCGCCAGCAGCCAAGGGGACAGGACCAACACTGAAGCTTTCTCT. This encodes CASSQGDRTNTEAFS.

In this sample, this clonotype turned up many times. This chain uses TRBV10-3 with TRBJ2-1, with 11 positions matching TRBD2. Trimming cost V 0 bases and J 7 bases; bases outside gene matches: 2. This CDR3 has 15 amino acids. Germline values: CDR1 ENHRY, CDR2 SYGVKD. As DNA, the CDR3 is TGTGCCATCAGTGAGTCGGCTAGCGGGAGGAATGAGCAGTTCTTC. Amino acids: CAISESASGRNEQFF.

The rearrangement links TRBV20-1 to TRBJ1-2; 8 nucleotides align to TRBD1. J lost 4 bases, V lost 4 bases, and 8 bases had no gene match. CDR1 and CDR2 (germline): DFQATT, SNEGSKA (reference sequence). The CDR3 is 14 residues long. Here the CDR3 DNA reads TGCAGTGCTAAAACAGGGGGACGTGGCTATGGCTACACCTTC. Protein: CSAKTGGRGYGYTF.

This clonotype was detected many times. The J gene is TRBJ2-5, the V gene TRBV29-1; D assignment may be TRBD1 or TRBD2 (5 bases each). Germline values: CDR1 SQVTM, CDR2 ANQGSEA. CDR3 length equals 14 residues. V lost 6 bases to trimming and J lost 9 bases, with 23 bases between them. This CDR3 reads CSVARGAGSSAQYF. The CDR3 bases are TGCAGCGTCGCCCGAGGGGCCGGGTCGTCGGCCCAGTACTTC.

This sequence joins TRBV7-2 and TRBJ2-2, with TRBD2 matching over 14 bases. V lost 6 bases, J lost 3 bases, and 12 bases stayed unmatched. The germline V gene encodes CDR1 SGHTA and CDR2 FQGNSA. This CDR3 is built from 19 residues. The CDR3 sequence is CASRQGRLAGGPDTGELFF. CDR3 bases: TGTGCCAGCAGACAGGGGCGACTAGCGGGAGGGCCGGACACCGGGGAGCTGTTTTTT.

The chain uses TRBV27 and TRBJ2-5; 10 nucleotides match TRBD2. The CDR3 runs 15 residues. V shed 0 bases, J shed 5 bases, and the junction held 3 bases outside the gene matches. Germline lookup yields CDR1 MNHEY and CDR2 SMNVEV (reference sequence). CDR3 amino acids: CASSLSASGSETQYF. CDR3 bases: TGTGCCAGCAGTTTATCGGCTAGCGGGAGTGAGACCCAGTACTTC.

This clonotype was detected ten times or more. The V and J genes are TRBV6-2 or TRBV6-3 and TRBJ2-1; possibly TRBD1 for D (6 bases). Germline lookup yields CDR1 MNHEY and CDR2 SVGEGT. Trimming took off 4 bases at V and 0 bases at J, with 13 bases between the two ends. CDR3 length equals 16 residues. This CDR3 is CASSFRGGGSYNEQFF. CDR3 sequence (DNA): TGTGCCAGCAGTTTTAGAGGGGGTGGCTCCTACAATGAGCAGTTCTTC.

About this clonotype itself: A much larger clone is a single base away; this may be a read error. The CDR3 DNA reads as TGTGCCAGCAGTTATCCGGGACTAGCGGCCACAGGTACGCAGTATTTT. The encoded protein is CASSYPGLAATGTQYF. The gene calls are TRBV12-3 or TRBV12-4 and TRBJ2-3, with TRBD2 identical over 11 bases. The CDR3 is made up of 16 amino acids.

A word on this clonotype: A single base separates this from a much larger clone, so it may be a read error. The chain carries TRBV7-2 and TRBJ1-5; possibly TRBD1 for D (5 bases). Germline V gives CDR1 SGHTA, CDR2 FQGNSA. Trimming pared 5 bases from V and 6 bases from J, leaving 17 bases between. The CDR3 sequence is 15 residues long. In DNA form, the CDR3 reads TGTGCCAGCAGCGGCGGCAGGGCCCCCTGTCAGCCCCAGCATTTT. Amino acid sequence: CASSGGRAPCQPQHF.

The chain couples TRBV29-1 to TRBJ2-1; D remains ambiguous. Germline V gene data show CDR1 as SQVTM and CDR2 as ANQGSEA. V gave up 8 bases and J gave up 8 bases, with 19 bases separating them. The CDR3 runs to 13 residues. The CDR3 bases are TGCAGCTCTTATACGGAGCTTAACCATGAGCAGTTCTTC. It codes for CSSYTELNHEQFF.

The chain employs TRBV7-2 and TRBJ2-7, with D uncertain. V was trimmed by 5 bases and J by 4 bases, leaving 12 bases between them. Per germline, CDR1 SGHTA and CDR2 FQGNSA. The CDR3 totals 13 residues. In nucleotides, the CDR3 is TGTGCCAGCAGCCACACCTCCCGGTACGAGCAGTACTTC. Protein product: CASSHTSRYEQYF.

The sample holds many counts of this clonotype. V usage is TRBV20-1 and J usage is TRBJ2-1; D call uncertain. Trimming took 0 bases from V and 7 from J, leaving 7 bases between them. In germline, CDR1 is DFQATT, CDR2 SNEGSKA (reference sequence). The CDR3 has 12 residues. In DNA, the CDR3 is TGCAGTGCTAGAGATCGGCAGAATGAGCAGTTCTTC. Its translation: CSARDRQNEQFF.

As concerns this clonotype: This may be a read error: a much more frequent sequence differs by one nucleotide. This chain uses TRBV30 with TRBJ1-5; no clear D. The CDR3 extends over 12 amino acids. The germline CDR1 and CDR2 sequences are GTSNPN and SVGIG (reference sequence). CDR3 nucleotides: TGTGCCCGGAGTGTATCAGCTCAGCCCCAGCATTTT. As protein: CARSVSAQPQHF. The entire variable domain, with the rest obtained from reference TRBV30 and TRBJ1-5, is as follows: SQTIHQWPATLVQPVGSPLSLECTVEGTSNPNLYWYRQAAGRGLQLLFYSVGIGQISSEVPQNLSASRPQDRQFILSSKKLLLSDSGFYLCARSVSAQPQHFGDGTRLSIL.

The count of this clonotype is one. The rearrangement uses TRBV6-2 or TRBV6-3 and TRBJ2-2; TRBD1 matches 7 bases. The CDR3 spans 14 residues. Germline assignment: CDR1 MNHEY and CDR2 SVGEGT. After removal of 6 bases from V and 5 bases from J, the junction contained 6 bases not matched to a gene. The CDR3 loop is CASRKTGTTGELFF. The CDR3 DNA reads TGTGCCAGCAGAAAGACAGGGACGACCGGGGAGCTGTTTTTT.

Many counts were recorded for this clonotype. The chain couples TRBV20-1 to TRBJ2-1; possible D gene TRBD1, 6 bases. CDR3 length: 15 amino acids. Germline-derived CDR1 and CDR2 are DFQATT and SNEGSKA (reference sequence). Deletions cut 6 bases from V and 8 bases from J, with 23 bases between. The CDR3 DNA follows: TGCAGTGCCTTAAATACTAGGGGGATTAGCCATGAGCAGTTCTTC. Translation: CSALNTRGISHEQFF.

Concerning this clonotype itself: A much larger clone lies a single base off, so this may be a read error. V gene TRBV19 combines with J gene TRBJ2-7; 8 nucleotides align to TRBD1. Germline V lookup: CDR1 LNHDA, CDR2 SQIVND (reference sequence). The CDR3 has 14 amino acids. The CDR3 nucleotides are TGTGTCAGTAGTATAGAAGACAGGGGATACGAGCAGTACTTC. Its translation is CVSSIEDRGYEQYF.

This clonotype was picked up many times. The chain joins TRBV5-1 to TRBJ2-3, with D possibly matching TRBD1 (6 bases). The V end was cut by 5 bases, the J end by 0 bases, with 13 bases between. CDR1 and CDR2 (germline): SGHRS, YFSETQ. The CDR3 is 15 amino acids. The CDR3: CASRIAGASTDTQYF. CDR3 coding DNA: TGCGCCAGCAGGATTGCAGGGGCTAGCACAGATACGCAGTATTTT.

This clonotype was seen repeatedly, ten times or more. The J gene is TRBJ2-1, the V gene TRBV13; 10 bases match TRBD2. V dropped 4 bases and J dropped 4; count of bases not matched to a gene: 10. Germline V gene lookup returns CDR1 PRHDT and CDR2 FYEKMQ (reference sequence). This CDR3 has 17 residues. This chain's CDR3 is CASSSPATSGWYNEQFF. CDR3 sequence (DNA): TGTGCCAGCAGCTCCCCCGCGACTAGCGGGTGGTACAATGAGCAGTTCTTC.

This clonotype was counted at least ten times. The chain joins TRBV6-2 or TRBV6-3 to TRBJ2-2; TRBD2 agrees at 10 bases. CDR1 MNHEY and CDR2 SVGEGT come from the germline V gene. Unmatched junction bases numbered 4, after V lost 0 bases and J lost 3 bases. This CDR3 comprises 17 residues. The chain's CDR3 is CASSYSPSGGYTGELFF. The CDR3 nucleotides read TGTGCCAGCAGTTACTCGCCTAGCGGGGGTTACACCGGGGAGCTGTTTTTT.

On this clonotype: This is likely an artifact of a read error, given a far larger clone one base away. This rearrangement joins TRBV7-9 to TRBJ2-1; 13 bases line up with TRBD2. The ends lost 4 bases at V and 9 bases at J; junction bases unmatched: 6. Germline CDR1 SEHNR, CDR2 FQNEAQ (reference sequence). This CDR3 spans 15 amino acids. In DNA, the CDR3 is TGTGCCAGCAGCTCCGGACTAGCGGGAGAGAGTGAGCAGTTCTTC. The encoded protein is CASSSGLAGESEQFF. Based on the CDR3 plus reference TRBV7-9 and TRBJ2-1, the full variable domain is DTGVSQNPRHKITKRGQNVTFRCDPISEHNRLYWYRQTLGQGPEFLTYFQNEAQLEKSRLLSDRFSAERPKGSFSTLEIQRTEQGDSAMYLCASSSGLAGESEQFFGPGTRLTVL.

At least ten counts were recorded for this clonotype. The chain is built from TRBV7-9 and TRBJ2-1; D unclear. This CDR3 spans 13 amino acids. Per the germline V gene, CDR1 is SEHNR and CDR2 is FQNEAQ (reference sequence). V dropped 5 bases and J dropped 6 bases, with 11 bases sitting between them. The CDR3 coding sequence is TGTGCCAGCAGCCTCTCGGGTCTCAATGAGCAGTTCTTC. Its protein is CASSLSGLNEQFF.

This clonotype was seen ten or more times. This chain uses TRBV19 with TRBJ1-5; possibly TRBD1 for D (6 bases). The CDR3 loop spans 14 amino acids. V lost 3 bases to trimming and J lost 3 bases, with 9 bases between them. CDR1 is LNHDA and CDR2 is SQIVND in the germline V gene (reference sequence). DNA for the CDR3: TGTGCCAGTAGTATTCACAGGGACAATCAGCCCCAGCATTTT. Translation: CASSIHRDNQPQHF.